The 27 T cell receptor beta chains listed next were all sequenced from one sample in a study of cytomegalovirus exposure and HLA in healthy donors. Primers: 60 Vbeta forward and 13 Jbeta reverse. Produced via immunoSEQ multiplex PCR; TCRdb's table is partial and in-frame only. The profile covers over 60,000 clones, with about 75% appearing a single time and under 15% taken by the ten largest. The material sequenced was PBMCs. These receptors were obtained from a man in his 70s in good health and CMV-seronegative.

The V call is TRBV29-1, the J call TRBJ2-7; 7 nucleotides match TRBD1. Trimming at V came to 7 bases and at J to 5 bases, leaving 14 bases not matched to a gene. In germline, CDR1 is SQVTM, CDR2 ANQGSEA. The CDR3 is 14 amino acids. CDR3 sequence: CSASVQGNFHEQYF. CDR3 DNA: TGCAGCGCCTCGGTACAGGGGAATTTCCACGAGCAGTACTTC.

To note about this clone: The sample has other DNA sequences that encode this CDR3 too. The chain uses TRBV7-9 and TRBJ2-6, with D possibly TRBD2 on 5 matching bases. V gave up 0 bases and J gave up 2 bases, with 5 bases separating them. Germline V gene data show CDR1 as SEHNR and CDR2 as FQNEAQ (reference sequence). This CDR3 is 15 amino acids long. CDR3 DNA sequence: TGTGCCAGCAGCTTAGCCGGGGCTGGGGCCAACGTCCTGACTTTC. Amino acid sequence: CASSLAGAGANVLTF.

The genes are TRBV29-1 and TRBJ2-7; 10 bases align to TRBD1. Germline CDR1 reads SQVTM; CDR2 reads ANQGSEA. The V and J ends lost 7 bases and 4 bases, in that order; junction bases with no gene match: 7. The CDR3 has 13 residues. CDR3 loop: CSAVGDRGYEQYF. CDR3 DNA sequence: TGCAGCGCCGTGGGGGACAGGGGTTACGAGCAGTACTTC.

The rearrangement links TRBV9 to TRBJ2-2; no clear D gene. The germline V gene encodes CDR1 SGDLS and CDR2 YYNGEE. Trimming left V 3 bases short and J 0 bases short, with 12 bases between. The CDR3 length is 16 residues. The CDR3 nucleotides are TGTGCCAGCAGCGGAGGCCCCAGTCCGAACACCGGGGAGCTGTTTTTT. It translates to CASSGGPSPNTGELFF.

CDR3 protein: CASSRDGQGLLWNQPQHF. CDR3 nucleotides: TGTGCCAGCAGCCGAGACGGACAGGGGCTGCTCTGGAATCAGCCCCAGCATTTT. The V gene is TRBV2, the J gene TRBJ1-5; TRBD1 agrees at 9 bases. The V and J ends lost 6 bases and 4 bases, in that order; junction bases with no gene match: 16. The CDR3 length is 18 residues. Germline assignment: CDR1 SNHLY and CDR2 FYNNEI.

This clone was observed a handful of times. The J gene is TRBJ1-1, the V gene TRBV5-4, with 7 bases lining up with TRBD1. With 4 bases clipped from V and 4 bases from J, the junction kept 10 bases outside the gene matches. The length of the CDR3 is 15 residues. Per germline, CDR1 SGHNT and CDR2 YYREEE (reference sequence). The CDR3 DNA follows: TGTGCCAGCAGCGGAGCCGACAGGGCGGCCACTGAAGCTTTCTTT. Translation gives CASSGADRAATEAFF.

This clone was found a few times. The chain joins TRBV2 to TRBJ1-1; D is undetermined. CDR3 length: 14 residues. Per germline, CDR1 SNHLY and CDR2 FYNNEI. Trimming shortened V by 4 bases and J by 4 bases, and 13 bases separated the two germline ends. This CDR3 is CASSASEGGTEAFF. Written as DNA, the CDR3 is TGTGCCAGCAGTGCTAGTGAGGGCGGCACTGAAGCTTTCTTT.

The CDR3 nucleotides read TGTGCCAGTAGTAACCGGGGATACAATGAGCAGTTCTTC. It codes for CASSNRGYNEQFF. The rearrangement joins TRBV19 to TRBJ2-1; possibly TRBD2 for D (5 bases). Germline V lookup: CDR1 LNHDA, CDR2 SQIVND (reference sequence). The germline V and J ends were trimmed by 4 bases and 4 bases, with 8 bases remaining between them. CDR3 length: 13 residues.

V and J are TRBV4-1 and TRBJ2-7, with a weak D call TRBD2 (6 bases). The CDR3 contains 14 residues. CDR1 and CDR2 from the germline V gene are MGHRA and YSYEKL. Trimming took off 4 bases at V and 5 bases at J, with 15 bases between the two ends. CDR3 coding DNA: TGCGCCAGCAGCCCGGGACTGAGGGGCGACGAGCAGTACTTC. Protein product: CASSPGLRGDEQYF.

The chain combines TRBV27 with TRBJ2-1, with 11 positions matching TRBD2. Germline lookup yields CDR1 MNHEY and CDR2 SMNVEV (reference sequence). V dropped 0 bases and J dropped 4; count of bases not matched to a gene: 5. The CDR3 is 17 residues long. This chain's CDR3 is CASSLSSGGARYNEQFF. The CDR3 DNA reads as TGTGCCAGCAGTTTATCTAGCGGGGGGGCCCGTTACAATGAGCAGTTCTTC.

This clone was observed once. V is TRBV7-9 and J is TRBJ1-1, with D tentatively TRBD1 (5 bases). Trimming removed 2 bases at V and 5 bases at J, with 15 bases between. This CDR3 has 15 residues. CDR1 and CDR2 (germline): SEHNR, FQNEAQ (reference sequence). The DNA of the CDR3 is TGTGCCAGCAGCTTACAGGGTATAGTGTATACTGAAGCTTTCTTT. It codes for CASSLQGIVYTEAFF.

This chain joins TRBV7-9 and TRBJ2-1, with 8 positions matching TRBD2. Looked up from germline, CDR1 is SEHNR and CDR2 is FQNEAQ (reference sequence). The V and J ends lost 1 base and 3 bases, in that order; junction bases with no gene match: 2. This CDR3 comprises 15 residues. As DNA, the CDR3 is TGTGCCAGCAGCTTAGGGCTAGCGGGCTACAATGAGCAGTTCTTC. This sequence encodes CASSLGLAGYNEQFF.

The chain recombines TRBV10-2 with TRBJ1-1; TRBD1 agrees at 9 bases. Germline CDR1 WSHSY, CDR2 SAAADI. There are 14 residues in the CDR3. Trimming cost V 0 bases and J 7 bases; bases outside gene matches: 3. CDR3 nucleotide sequence: TGCGCCAGCAGTGAGTCGCCGGGACAGGGTGAAGCTTTCTTT. It encodes CASSESPGQGEAFF.

This clone was seen a few times. The genes are TRBV5-1 and TRBJ2-3, with D possibly matching TRBD2 (6 bases). In germline, CDR1 is SGHRS, CDR2 YFSETQ. The CDR3 spans 15 residues. V lost 4 bases, J lost 0 bases, and 12 bases lay in between. CDR3 in DNA: TGCGCCAGCAGCCGTGGCGGGGTAAGCACAGATACGCAGTATTTT. Residues: CASSRGGVSTDTQYF.

This chain connects TRBV6-5 to TRBJ2-2, with a tentative D call TRBD1 (5 bases). Per germline, CDR1 MNHEY and CDR2 SVGAGI. The CDR3 has 15 amino acids. The V end was cut by 3 bases, the J end by 5 bases, with 13 bases between. DNA of the CDR3: TGTGCCAGCAGTTATAATAACAGGAGAACCGGGGAGCTGTTTTTT. Translation: CASSYNNRRTGELFF.

The CDR3 nucleotides are TGTGCCAGCTCACGGGACAGGGCCACCGGGGAGCTGTTTTTT. This encodes CASSRDRATGELFF. The chain links TRBV18 to TRBJ2-2; 9 positions match TRBD1. CDR3 length: 14 residues. The junction had 1 base not matched to a gene; V was cut back by 4 bases and J by 4 bases. The germline CDR1 and CDR2 sequences are KGHSH and LQKENI.

The V and J genes are TRBV7-8 and TRBJ2-2; 9 nucleotides agree with TRBD2. CDR3 length equals 14 residues. CDR1 and CDR2 from the germline V gene are SGHVS and FQNEAQ. Trimming removed 5 bases from V and 7 bases from J; junction bases left unmatched: 5. This CDR3 is CASSVSGRGGELFF. CDR3 nucleotide sequence: TGTGCCAGCAGCGTTAGCGGGAGAGGCGGGGAGCTGTTTTTT.

This clone was observed a handful of times. This chain uses TRBV28 with TRBJ1-5; D is uncertain. The ends were cut back, 2 bases at V and 3 bases at J, with 11 bases in the middle. CDR3 size: 15 residues. Looked up from germline, CDR1 is MDHEN and CDR2 is SYDVKM. This chain's CDR3 is CASSLPGFDNQPQHF. The CDR3, as DNA: TGTGCCAGCAGTTTACCCGGGTTCGACAATCAGCCCCAGCATTTT.

This clone has just a few counts. The chain uses TRBV4-3 and TRBJ2-2, with unresolved D. The CDR3 contains 16 residues. CDR1 LGHNA and CDR2 YSLEER come from the germline V gene. V was trimmed by 0 bases and J by 1 base, leaving 9 bases between them. The CDR3 DNA reads TGCGCCAGCAGCCAAGATCCCGGAGTGAACACCGGGGAGCTGTTTTTT. It translates to CASSQDPGVNTGELFF.

This clone was counted at least ten times. The J gene is TRBJ2-4, the V gene TRBV7-2; 7 bases fit TRBD1. The V and J ends lost 1 base and 6 bases, in that order; junction bases with no gene match: 9. The CDR3 has 16 residues. Germline V gene sequence: CDR1 SGHTA, CDR2 FQGNSA. Here the CDR3 reads CASSLDWGQPINIQYF. In DNA form, the CDR3 reads TGTGCCAGCAGCTTAGATTGGGGACAGCCCATAAACATTCAGTACTTC.

The chain carries TRBV7-9 and TRBJ2-2, with D tentatively TRBD1 (6 bases). V shed 3 bases and J shed 2 bases, with 19 bases lying between them. Germline V gene sequence: CDR1 SEHNR, CDR2 FQNEAQ (reference sequence). CDR3 length equals 18 residues. In nucleotides, the CDR3 is TGTGCCAGCAGCTTCAGCCCGGGACACATCGATAACACCGGGGAGCTGTTTTTT. Residues: CASSFSPGHIDNTGELFF. Based on the CDR3 plus reference TRBV7-9 and TRBJ2-2, the full variable domain is DTGVSQNPRHKITKRGQNVTFRCDPISEHNRLYWYRQTLGQGPEFLTYFQNEAQLEKSRLLSDRFSAERPKGSFSTLEIQRTEQGDSAMYLCASSFSPGHIDNTGELFFGEGSRLTVL.

V usage is TRBV6-5 and J usage is TRBJ1-2; perhaps TRBD1 as D (6 bases). V gave up 2 bases and J gave up 5 bases, with 12 bases separating them. The CDR3 is made up of 14 amino acids. In germline, CDR1 is MNHEY, CDR2 SVGAGI. This CDR3 is CASSYEDRFYGYTF. Written as DNA, the CDR3 is TGTGCCAGCAGTTACGAGGACAGATTTTATGGCTACACCTTC.

This clone has a handful of counts. The V gene is TRBV4-1, the J gene TRBJ1-2, with a possible D match to TRBD1 (5 bases). Between the trimmed V and J ends, which lost 0 bases and 0 bases, there was a span of 8 bases. Germline V gene data show CDR1 as MGHRA and CDR2 as YSYEKL. The CDR3 has 15 amino acids. The CDR3 protein is CASSQDDSPNYGYTF. The CDR3 DNA reads TGCGCCAGCAGCCAAGATGACAGCCCTAACTATGGCTACACCTTC.

The V call is TRBV5-4, the J call TRBJ1-2; D possibly corresponds to TRBD1 (6 bases). This CDR3 contains 13 residues. Trimming shortened V by 4 bases and J by 7 bases, and 14 bases separated the two germline ends. In germline, CDR1 is SGHNT, CDR2 YYREEE (reference sequence). CDR3 in DNA: TGTGCCAGCAGCCTGGACAGTACCTTTGGCTACACCTTC. The encoded protein is CASSLDSTFGYTF.

This chain links TRBV7-9 with TRBJ2-2; 9 bases are a match to TRBD2. The length of the CDR3 is 12 residues. The germline CDR1 and CDR2 sequences are SEHNR and FQNEAQ (reference sequence). V lost 11 bases, J lost 6 bases, and 4 bases stayed unmatched. The chain's CDR3 is CASQRGAGELFF. The CDR3 nucleotides read TGTGCCTCTCAGCGGGGGGCCGGGGAGCTGTTTTTT.

The count of this clone is one. V and J are TRBV10-1 and TRBJ2-1; 7 bases agree with TRBD2. V was clipped by 3 bases and J by 2 bases; unmatched bases: 4. This CDR3 has 15 residues. Germline V gene sequence: CDR1 WNHNN, CDR2 SYGVQD (reference sequence). The CDR3 loop reads CASSDRAGPYNEQFF. Here the CDR3 DNA reads TGCGCCAGCAGTGATAGAGCGGGACCCTACAATGAGCAGTTCTTC.

CDR3 DNA: TGCGCCAGCAGCTTGGTTCCTTCTGGGGCCAACGTCCTGACTTTC. Encoded protein: CASSLVPSGANVLTF. This sequence joins TRBV5-1 and TRBJ2-6; D gene ambiguous. This CDR3 region has 15 residues. From germline, CDR1 is SGHRS and CDR2 YFSETQ. V shed 0 bases and J shed 1 base, with 5 bases lying between them.